This is a list of T cell receptor beta chains from one sample in a study of a mutant IDH1 vaccine in newly diagnosed glioma. The antigens these receptors bind are not known. Sequencing used immunoSEQ multiplex PCR; TCRdb keeps in-frame clones, though not all of them. The data contain around 46,000 clones, around 80% of them singletons. Specimen: PBMCs, collected from a glioma patient whose treatment included an IDH1 peptide vaccine. The receptors here all came from a man between 45 and 60 years old with glioma. The CDR3 runs from the conserved cysteine through the conserved F or W. D genes are given only for firm matches. Size is omitted from some rows. Given values are once, few, many or a class for expanded clones.

D gene,V gene,J gene,clone size,CDR3 DNA,CDR3 protein
TRBD1,TRBV27,TRBJ2-1,.,TGTGCCAGCAGTTTGGGACAGAGCCTGTACAATGAGCAGTTCTTC,CASSLGQSLYNEQFF
.,TRBV10-3,TRBJ2-7,.,TGTGCCATCAGTGATGACTCGAGCTCCTACGAGCAGTACTTC,CAISDDSSSYEQYF
TRBD2,TRBV6-5,TRBJ2-5,.,TGTGCCAGCAGTTATGGCGGGGGGGTGAGAAAGACCCAGTACTTC,CASSYGGGVRKTQYF
.,TRBV7-2,TRBJ2-1,.,TGTGCCAGCAGCTCACAGGGTTTTAGGGATGAGCAGTTCTTC,CASSSQGFRDEQFF
TRBD2,TRBV27,TRBJ2-7,.,TGTGCCAGCACACCAAGGGGGACTAGCCTGGTAGAGCAGTACGAGCAGTACTTC,CASTPRGTSLVEQYEQYF
.,TRBV5-1,TRBJ2-3,once,TGCGCCAGCAGCTTGGCCTGGCAGGGGTCAGATACGCAGTATTTT,CASSLAWQGSDTQYF
TRBD1,TRBV9,TRBJ1-2,.,TGTGCCAGCAGCGCCACCACAGGGGGGGAAGGCTACACCTTC,CASSATTGGEGYTF
.,TRBV6-5,TRBJ1-2,.,TGTGCCAGCAGCCCAGGGTTGGGTGGCTACACCTTC,CASSPGLGGYTF
.,TRBV12-5,TRBJ2-1,.,TGTGCTAGTGGTCCCGGGGACCGCTCCTACAATGAGCAGTTCTTC,CASGPGDRSYNEQFF
TRBD2,TRBV4-3,TRBJ2-3,.,TGCGCCAGCAGCCGTTCTAGCGGGGGAGGCACAGATACGCAGTATTTT,CASSRSSGGGTDTQYF
TRBD1,TRBV6-5,TRBJ1-2,.,TGTGCCAGCAGTTCCAAGCCAGGGGGGTTTAACTATGGCTACACCTTC,CASSSKPGGFNYGYTF
TRBD1,TRBV6-6,TRBJ2-2,.,TGTGCCAGCAGTTCTCGACAGGGTAAAAACGGGGAGCTGTTTTTT,CASSSRQGKNGELFF
.,TRBV5-4,TRBJ1-1,.,TGTGCCAGCAGCTTGAAAGGGACTGAAGCTTTCTTT,CASSLKGTEAFF
.,TRBV5-6,TRBJ1-1,.,TGTGCCAGCAGCTCAAAGGGGGGGCTGAGGACTGAAGCTTTCTTT,CASSSKGGLRTEAFF
.,TRBV2,TRBJ1-1,.,TGTGCCAGCAATAGTGTCAGCCTGAACACTGAAGCTTTCTTT,CASNSVSLNTEAFF
.,TRBV30,TRBJ1-1,.,TGTGCCTGGAGTCTTCAGGGGAACACTGAAGCTTTCTTT,CAWSLQGNTEAFF
.,TRBV7-2,TRBJ1-5,.,TGTGCCAGCAGCTTCGACGGTTATAGCAATCAGCCCCAGCATTTT,CASSFDGYSNQPQHF
.,TRBV29-1,TRBJ1-2,.,TGCAGCGTTGTTTCCAGGGAATACGGCTACACCTTC,CSVVSREYGYTF
TRBD1,TRBV5-1,TRBJ1-1,.,TGCGCCAGCAGCCCAGACAGGGTCCCTGAAGCTTTCTTT,CASSPDRVPEAFF
.,TRBV7-6,TRBJ2-1,medium-sized,TGTGCCAGCAGTCACCTAGGCGGCAATGAGCAGTTCTTC,CASSHLGGNEQFF
.,TRBV9,TRBJ2-2,.,TGTGCCAGCAGCGTATGGTCAGGGGAGACCGGGGAGCTGTTTTTT,CASSVWSGETGELFF
TRBD2,TRBV10-3,TRBJ2-7,once,TGTGCCATCACTGGGACTAGCGGGGGACTCACCTACGAGCAGTACTTC,CAITGTSGGLTYEQYF
TRBD2,TRBV19,TRBJ2-3,medium-sized,TGTGCCAGTAGTATCGGCGGGGGGAATACGCAGTATTTT,CASSIGGGNTQYF
.,TRBV5-1,TRBJ2-7,.,TGCGCCAGCAGCTTCGGTGCGGGCTACTCCTACGAGCAGTACTTC,CASSFGAGYSYEQYF
.,TRBV15,TRBJ1-4,.,TGTGCCACCAGCAGAGGGGGATCAGGAGCTAATGAAAAACTGTTTTTT,CATSRGGSGANEKLFF
.,TRBV6-1,TRBJ1-3,.,TGTGCCAGCAGTGAACAACAGATCTCTGGAAACACCATATATTTT,CASSEQQISGNTIYF
TRBD1,TRBV4-2,TRBJ1-1,.,TGTGCCAGCAGCCAGACAGGGGGCTCTGAAGCTTTCTTT,CASSQTGGSEAFF
.,TRBV30,TRBJ2-5,.,TGTGCCTGGAGTGTACAGATCCAAGAGACCCAGTACTTC,CAWSVQIQETQYF
.,TRBV18,TRBJ2-7,.,TGTGCCAGCTCACCCGGGACCTACGAGCAGTACTTC,CASSPGTYEQYF
.,TRBV21-1,TRBJ2-1,few,TGTGCCAGCAGCCTATCCGGTGGATACAATGAGCAGTTCTTC,CASSLSGGYNEQFF
.,TRBV7-2,TRBJ2-3,.,TGTGCCAGCAGCTTACAGGCAGGCACAGATACGCAGTATTTT,CASSLQAGTDTQYF
TRBD1,TRBV7-9,TRBJ1-2,.,TGTGCCAGCAGCCCCCGGACAGGGAAAGGCTACACCTTC,CASSPRTGKGYTF
.,TRBV9,TRBJ1-6,.,TGTGCCAGCAGCGGCAACAGTAATTCACCCCTCCACTTT,CASSGNSNSPLHF
TRBD2,TRBV9,TRBJ2-5,.,TGTGCCAGCAGCGTAGGAGGTAGCGGGGGGCCAGAGACCCAGTACTTC,CASSVGGSGGPETQYF
.,TRBV10-3,TRBJ1-1,few,TGTGCCATCAGGGCTGCAGGGGTACGTACTGAAGCTTTCTTT,CAIRAAGVRTEAFF
.,TRBV5-1,TRBJ1-3,.,TGCGCCAGCACCATAAATCCCAGGGCGTCCTCTGGAAACACCATATATTTT,CASTINPRASSGNTIYF
.,TRBV18,TRBJ2-1,.,TGTGCCAGCTCACCGGGGAACAATGAGCAGTTCTTC,CASSPGNNEQFF
.,TRBV18,TRBJ1-4,.,TGTGCCAGCTCACAAGGGGGGACTAATGAAAAACTGTTTTTT,CASSQGGTNEKLFF
TRBD1,TRBV10-3,TRBJ2-3,.,TGTGCCATCAGTGGAGGCCAGGGGGTAGCAGATACGCAGTATTTT,CAISGGQGVADTQYF
.,TRBV29-1,TRBJ2-1,few,TGCAGCGTCCCTGATGAGCAGTTCTTC,CSVPDEQFF
TRBD2,TRBV4-1,TRBJ2-7,.,TGCGCCAGCAGCCTCCGGACTAGCAGACCCTACGAGCAGTACTTC,CASSLRTSRPYEQYF
.,TRBV6-7,TRBJ2-7,.,TGTGCCAGCAACCAAGGGAGTCTACGGTCTGAGCAGTACTTC,CASNQGSLRSEQYF
.,TRBV19,TRBJ2-2,once,TGTGCCAGTAGTGGGGTCGCCGGGGAGCTGTTTTTT,CASSGVAGELFF
.,TRBV7-9,TRBJ2-2,.,TGTGCCAGCAGCTCCAACAGGGATGGCGGGGAGCTGTTTTTT,CASSSNRDGGELFF
.,TRBV29-1,TRBJ2-5,once,TGCAGCGTTAGGAACACACAAGAGACCCAGTACTTC,CSVRNTQETQYF